This T cell receptor (beta chain) was sequenced in a study of cytomegalovirus exposure and HLA in healthy donors. Study-wide results and caveats: Later on, a genetic analysis was performed. It linked a missense variant in DCLRE1C with V- and J-gene trimming of TCR beta. Cytomegalovirus-associated status was assigned to approximately 160 TCR beta chains.

The CDR3 consists of 14 residues. V gave up 5 bases and J gave up 4 bases, with 14 bases separating them. Germline assignment: CDR1 LNHDA and CDR2 SQIVND (reference sequence). There are a few counts of this clone. The antigen remains unidentified. The PCR was carried out with 60 Vbeta primers and 13 Jbeta primers. Only in-frame clones appear in the TCRdb table, and some are missing; sequencing was by immunoSEQ multiplex PCR. The data contain about 160,000 clones, around four fifths of them seen just once; the ten biggest clones take up roughly 9.3%. The receptor comes from a man between 18 and 35 years old in good health and CMV-seropositive. Input material: PBMCs. V and J are TRBV19 and TRBJ1-1; D unclear. The DNA of the CDR3 is TGTGCCAGTAGTTTAGCGCCTCGGGGCACTGAAGCTTTCTTT. It encodes CASSLAPRGTEAFF. The full variable domain, rest sourced from reference TRBV19 and TRBJ1-1, is DGGITQSPKYLFRKEGQNVTLSCEQNLNHDAMYWYRQDPGQGLRLIYYSQIVNDFQKGDIAEGYSVSREKKESFPLTVTSAQKNPTAFYLCASSLAPRGTEAFFGQGTRLTVV.